This T cell receptor (beta chain) was obtained from a study of T cells in narcolepsy. This clone was found a few times. The CDR3 has 16 residues. Germline V gene lookup returns CDR1 MGHRA and CDR2 YSYEKL. Trimming cost V 5 bases and J 6 bases; bases outside gene matches: 11. Sequencing was performed with immunoSEQ multiplex PCR; in TCRdb, only in-frame clones are kept and a portion is missing. The table shows around 28,000 clones, with around 80% occurring only once. The chain carries TRBV4-1 and TRBJ2-2, with TRBD1 matching over 8 bases. This TCR was sampled from a human donor with narcolepsy. The material sequenced was CD45RA- memory CD4+ T cells from PBMCs. As DNA, the CDR3 is TGCGCCAGCAGCGGGACCAGGGGGCCTTCCTCCGGGGAGCTGTTTTTT. Translating gives CASSGTRGPSSGELFF.